Following are 16 T cell receptor beta chains from one sample sequenced in a study of blood T cell repertoires in COVID-19. The assay was immunoSEQ multiplex PCR, and TCRdb's table has in-frame clones only and misses some. Among around 200,000 clones listed, roughly 81% were seen once. Sequencing used peripheral blood. These TCRs come from a woman aged 80 or over with acute or convalescent COVID-19.

V and J are TRBV9 and TRBJ1-1; D might be TRBD1 (5 bases). The CDR3 runs to 14 residues. Between the trimmed V and J ends, which lost 0 bases and 5 bases, there was a span of 11 bases. Germline V gene lookup returns CDR1 SGDLS and CDR2 YYNGEE. CDR3 protein: CASSVEVRGTEAFF. CDR3 DNA sequence: TGTGCCAGCAGCGTAGAGGTCCGGGGGACTGAAGCTTTCTTT.

The chain is built from TRBV23-1 and TRBJ1-3; 7 bases fit TRBD1. TRBV23-1 is identified as an open reading frame with a role that is uncertain. The V segment lost 9 bases and the J segment 0 bases; nucleotides outside the gene matches: 5. CDR3 length: 14 amino acids. CDR3 residues: CARQQGHSGNTIYF. In DNA, the CDR3 is TGCGCCAGGCAACAGGGGCACTCTGGAAACACCATATATTTT.

The rearrangement links TRBV11-2 to TRBJ2-7, with D hard to call. Trimming took 7 bases from V and 6 from J, leaving 10 bases between them. This CDR3 has 11 amino acids. Looked up from germline, CDR1 is SGHAT and CDR2 is FQNNGV. The DNA for the CDR3 is TGTGCCAGCATTTTTGGCTCCGAGCAGTACTTC. As protein: CASIFGSEQYF.

As concerns this clone: The junction and the germline gene differ at one end; a read error may be behind it. The rearrangement joins TRBV5-5 to TRBJ1-5, with 7 bases fitting TRBD1. Germline lookup yields CDR1 SGHKS and CDR2 YYEKEE (reference sequence). CDR3 length: 15 amino acids. The CDR3 region is CASSLSGQDNRPQHF. The CDR3 DNA reads TGTGCCAGCAGCTTAAGTGGACAGGATAATCGGCCCCAGCATTTT.

The CDR3, as DNA: TGTGCCAGCAGCTCCTGGACTGGAGGGACTTACAATGAGCAGTTCTTC. Its translation: CASSSWTGGTYNEQFF. The rearrangement links TRBV9 to TRBJ2-1; TRBD2 might be the D (6 bases). Trimming pared 4 bases from V and 4 bases from J, leaving 18 bases between. The CDR3 loop spans 16 amino acids. Germline V gives CDR1 SGDLS, CDR2 YYNGEE.

CDR3 nucleotide sequence: TGTGCCAGCAGCGGGAGGGACAGGGTCCCAGATACGCAGTATTTT. Protein product: CASSGRDRVPDTQYF. The chain uses TRBV7-8 and TRBJ2-3; 9 nucleotides line up with TRBD1. Germline CDR1 and CDR2: SGHVS and FQNEAQ. Trimming removed 5 bases from V and 4 bases from J; junction bases left unmatched: 7. This CDR3 is built from 15 residues.

CDR3 bases: TGTGCCAGCTCACTTCTGGTGGGGAGCTCCTACGAGCAGTACTTC. Amino acids: CASSLLVGSSYEQYF. V and J are TRBV18 and TRBJ2-7; TRBD2 might be the D (5 bases). With 4 bases removed from V and 0 bases from J, the gap between germline ends came to 13 bases. CDR1 and CDR2 (germline): KGHSH, LQKENI. The CDR3 spans 15 residues.

V is TRBV9 and J is TRBJ2-1; TRBD2 matches 8 bases. Unmatched junction bases numbered 4, after V lost 3 bases and J lost 2 bases. The length of the CDR3 is 15 residues. Germline V gene lookup returns CDR1 SGDLS and CDR2 YYNGEE. In nucleotides, the CDR3 is TGTGCCAGCAGCGCCGGACTAGCCACCTACAATGAGCAGTTCTTC. It yields the protein CASSAGLATYNEQFF. The entire variable domain, with the rest obtained from reference TRBV9 and TRBJ2-1, is as follows: DSGVTQTPKHLITATGQRVTLRCSPRSGDLSVYWYQQSLDQGLQFLIQYYNGEERAKGNILERFSAQQFPDLHSELNLSSLELGDSALYFCASSAGLATYNEQFFGPGTRLTVL.

This chain links TRBV7-9 with TRBJ2-4; 9 positions agree with TRBD1. In germline, CDR1 is SEHNR, CDR2 FQNEAQ (reference sequence). The CDR3 loop spans 16 amino acids. The V and J ends lost 1 base and 4 bases, in that order; junction bases with no gene match: 5. The CDR3 is CASSLGGQGRKNIQYF. CDR3 bases: TGTGCCAGCAGCTTAGGGGGACAGGGAAGGAAAAACATTCAGTACTTC.

This chain joins TRBV10-1 and TRBJ1-6; 8 bases agree with TRBD1. V lost 7 bases and J lost 9; bases outside the gene matches: 5. CDR3 length: 13 amino acids. Germline V gene lookup returns CDR1 WNHNN and CDR2 SYGVQD (reference sequence). CDR3 region: CASMDRVGSPLHF. In DNA, the CDR3 is TGCGCCAGCATGGACAGGGTTGGTTCACCCCTCCACTTT.

The V and J genes are TRBV14 and TRBJ1-5; 7 nucleotides align to TRBD1. This CDR3 contains 14 residues. Germline V gives CDR1 SGHDN, CDR2 FVKESK. After removal of 3 bases from V and 3 bases from J, the junction contained 2 bases not matched to a gene. The CDR3: CASSQGTANQPQHF. As DNA, the CDR3 is TGTGCCAGCAGCCAGGGGACAGCCAATCAGCCCCAGCATTTT.

This CDR3 reads CASSLLPGNTEAFF. The CDR3 region has the DNA TGTGCCAGCAGCTTACTGCCAGGGAACACTGAAGCTTTCTTT. This chain uses TRBV7-2 with TRBJ1-1; D unclear. The CDR3 extends over 14 amino acids. V was shortened by 2 bases and J by 1 base, with 8 bases between the two germline ends. Germline assignment: CDR1 SGHTA and CDR2 FQGNSA.

Sample share makes this clone medium-sized (0.01 to 0.1%). The gene calls are TRBV24-1 and TRBJ2-1, with 9 bases that match TRBD1. Trimming at V came to 0 bases and at J to 2 bases, leaving 10 bases not matched to a gene. The germline V gene encodes CDR1 KGHDR and CDR2 SFDVKD. The CDR3 is 19 amino acids. The CDR3 reads CATSDLSSGTGNPYNEQFF. DNA of the CDR3: TGTGCCACCAGTGATTTGTCCTCCGGGACAGGGAATCCCTACAATGAGCAGTTCTTC.

This clone showed up just a few times. The V call is TRBV7-2, the J call TRBJ2-6; 9 bases are a match to TRBD1. The germline V gene encodes CDR1 SGHTA and CDR2 FQGNSA. The CDR3 runs to 18 residues. V dropped 4 bases and J dropped 0; count of bases not matched to a gene: 7. This chain's CDR3 is CASSWPGQGLSGANVLTF. The CDR3 coding sequence is TGTGCCAGCAGCTGGCCGGGACAGGGCCTCTCTGGGGCCAACGTCCTGACTTTC. Full variable domain (missing parts from reference TRBV7-2 and TRBJ2-6): GAGVSQSPSNKVTEKGKDVELRCDPISGHTALYWYRQSLGQGLEFLIYFQGNSAPDKSGLPSDRFSAERTGGSVSTLTIQRTQQEDSAVYLCASSWPGQGLSGANVLTFGAGSRLTVL.

The chain has TRBV19 and TRBJ2-3; perhaps TRBD1 as D (6 bases). The CDR3 has 16 residues. Per the germline V gene, CDR1 is LNHDA and CDR2 is SQIVND (reference sequence). The V end was cut by 1 base, the J end by 3 bases, with 14 bases between. The CDR3 nucleotides are TGTGCCAGTAGTATAGTGGGGGCCTCCCCAACAGATACGCAGTATTTT. Residues: CASSIVGASPTDTQYF.

The chain couples TRBV15 to TRBJ1-1; D is unclear. This CDR3 region has 12 residues. Trimming pared 0 bases from V and 7 bases from J, leaving 6 bases between. The germline gives CDR1 LNHNV, CDR2 YYDKDF (reference sequence). As DNA, the CDR3 is TGTGCCACCAGCAGAGATACCGGTGAAGCTTTCTTT. Encoded protein: CATSRDTGEAFF.